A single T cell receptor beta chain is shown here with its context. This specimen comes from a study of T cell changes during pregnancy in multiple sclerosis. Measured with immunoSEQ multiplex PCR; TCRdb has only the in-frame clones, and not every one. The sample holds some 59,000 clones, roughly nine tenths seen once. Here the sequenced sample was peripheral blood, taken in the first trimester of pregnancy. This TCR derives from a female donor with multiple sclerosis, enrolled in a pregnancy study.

DNA of the CDR3: TGTGCCAGCGGCAGGGGGAGTGGAACTAATGAAAAACTGTTTTTT. Its translation is CASGRGSGTNEKLFF. J is TRBJ1-4 and V is TRBV5-6; 7 nucleotides line up with TRBD1. V gave up 7 bases and J gave up 1 base; unmatched junction bases: 7. The V gene's germline CDR1 is SGHDT and CDR2 YYEEEE. This CDR3 contains 15 residues.